Listed below are T cell receptor beta chains from one sample, sequenced in a study of blood T cell repertoires in COVID-19. Using immunoSEQ multiplex PCR, the repertoire was profiled, and TCRdb retains in-frame clones only, with some absent. This sample has tens of thousands of clones, with about three quarters found just once. Sequencing was carried out using peripheral blood. These receptors originate from an elderly man with acute or convalescent COVID-19. The CDR3 runs from the conserved cysteine through the conserved F or W. The D gene is left open where the match is weak.

TRBJ1-3 | TRBD1 | TRBV28 | CASTSKGGTGNTIYF
TRBJ2-2 | TRBD1 | TRBV5-6 | CASSLDLGGNGELFF
TRBJ2-7 | TRBD1 | TRBV7-9 | CASSLRTGGMDEQYF
TRBJ1-2 | NA | TRBV5-1 | CASSRNTGQINYGYTF
TRBJ2-1 | NA | TRBV13 | CASSYGGNEQFF
TRBJ2-7 | TRBD2 | TRBV5-1 | CASSLAQRGPSYEQYF
TRBJ2-3 | NA | TRBV19 | CASSTLGGDTQYF
TRBJ2-7 | TRBD2 | TRBV4-3 | CASSQVVASGTHEQYF
TRBJ2-5 | NA | TRBV6-5 | CASRPLMASQETQYF
TRBJ2-2 | NA | TRBV7-2 | CASSPVNTGELFF
TRBJ2-7 | TRBD2 | TRBV29-1 | CSVGGSGSPGERQYF
TRBJ2-1 | TRBD2 | TRBV10-3 | CALRGRENEQFF
TRBJ1-1 | TRBD1 | TRBV4-3 | CASSQDPGGIAFF
TRBJ1-1 | NA | TRBV28 | CASRPLGGTTEAFF
TRBJ2-7 | TRBD2 | TRBV4-3 | CASSQGVAGSYEQYF
TRBJ2-1 | NA | TRBV11-3 | CASSPGHYNEQFF
TRBJ1-5 | NA | TRBV16 | CASSQSAGFQPQHF
TRBJ2-1 | TRBD1 | TRBV6-2/TRBV6-3 | CASSYRDRVDEQFF
TRBJ2-2 | TRBD2 | TRBV5-1 | CASSSSGGANTGELFF
TRBJ2-7 | TRBD1 | TRBV7-2 | CASSRWTGYEQYF
TRBJ1-2 | NA | TRBV3-1/TRBV3-2 | CASSQARQAGYGYTF
TRBJ1-6 | TRBD1 | TRBV6-5 | CASSYIQGGNSPLHF
TRBJ2-1 | NA | TRBV5-5 | CASSRDGKVENEQFF
TRBJ1-2 | NA | TRBV19 | CASSTPTGDLNYGYTF
TRBJ2-5 | NA | TRBV25-1 | CASSARGAGRETQYF
TRBJ2-5 | NA | TRBV5-5 | CASSGVSSIRQETQYF
TRBJ2-3 | NA | TRBV7-7 | CASSLEGGGPTDTQYF
TRBJ2-1 | TRBD2 | TRBV9 | CASSRGRGPKNEQFF
TRBJ2-5 | NA | TRBV10-3 | CAISEFRDQETQYF
TRBJ1-2 | NA | TRBV4-2 | CASSQEIGPGRANYGYTF
TRBJ2-1 | NA | TRBV3-1/TRBV3-2 | CASSQEGVVSGNEQFF
TRBJ2-7 | NA | TRBV5-1 | CASSSSLDRVHF
TRBJ2-1 | TRBD2 | TRBV7-2 | CASSLVRGRAYNEQFF
TRBJ1-1 | TRBD1 | TRBV12-5 | CASGPGDRDTEAFF
TRBJ1-1 | NA | TRBV6-5 | CATPEGTEAFF
TRBJ2-7 | TRBD2 | TRBV19 | CASSISWLGTSDEQYF
TRBJ2-7 | TRBD2 | TRBV5-4 | CASSFPAGGIYEQYF
TRBJ2-1 | TRBD1 | TRBV10-1 | CASGRGQVDLLGQFF
TRBJ1-4 | NA | TRBV3-1/TRBV3-2 | CASSQGQTVEKLFF
TRBJ1-5 | NA | TRBV19 | CASSNGGNQPQHF
TRBJ2-1 | TRBD2 | TRBV10-3 | CAIRAGGSYNEQFF
TRBJ1-2 | TRBD1 | TRBV4-3 | CASSAAGTGISGYTF
TRBJ1-1 | TRBD1 | TRBV11-2 | CASSPPPRDRGLNTEAFF
TRBJ1-1 | NA | TRBV11-1 | CASSLVVPSEAFF
TRBJ2-3 | NA | TRBV30 | CAWSVEYVLVGGVTDTQYF
TRBJ1-1 | NA | TRBV5-6 | CASSLGQYEAFF
TRBJ2-1 | TRBD1 | TRBV30 | CAWSEQGAGEQFF
TRBJ2-7 | NA | TRBV5-4 | CASSLPGQPYEQYF
TRBJ2-1 | NA | TRBV27 | CASAPSKDTGGIRNEQFF
TRBJ1-4 | NA | TRBV4-3 | CASSQDLGRNEKLFF
TRBJ2-5 | NA | TRBV24-1 | CATSDYREMEQETQYF
TRBJ2-7 | NA | TRBV5-8 | CASSAYPSYEQYF